This paragraph covers one T cell receptor beta chain sequence. Its antigen is currently unknown. V trimming: 1 base; J trimming: 6 bases; junction bases outside the gene matches: 10. The CDR3 has 19 residues. The germline gives CDR1 SGHDN, CDR2 FVKESK. The sample comes from a study of cytomegalovirus exposure and HLA in healthy donors. Study-wide context: For the approximately 400 genotyped donors, 75% to 90% fell within the Caucasian-associated ancestry cluster.

Broader study findings: In a later analysis, at a false discovery rate of 0.05, 16,951 TCR beta sequences matched HLA alleles. Researchers reported that three CMV-associated chains were confirmed in vitro as CMV antigen-specific.

In the PCR, 60 Vbeta and 13 Jbeta primers were used. Profiling relied on immunoSEQ multiplex PCR, and the TCRdb table lists in-frame clones only, not all of them. The sample has 170,000 or so clones; around four fifths are singletons. This receptor was identified in a man aged 18 to 35 in good health and CMV-seronegative. The V gene is TRBV14, the J gene TRBJ1-6; 12 nucleotides line up with TRBD1. Input material: PBMCs. The CDR3 region has the DNA TGTGCCAGCAGCCAAGGGGACAGGGGGCGGCTCGTACTTAATTCACCCCTCCACTTT. Translated, it gives CASSQGDRGRLVLNSPLHF.